This T cell receptor (beta chain) is from a study of blood T cell repertoires in COVID-19. Measured with immunoSEQ multiplex PCR; TCRdb has only the in-frame clones, and not every one. The table has around 53,000 clones, roughly 89% seen once. This CDR3 is 14 amino acids long. In germline, CDR1 is SGHRS, CDR2 YFSETQ. After removal of 6 bases from V and 0 bases from J, the junction contained 5 bases not matched to a gene. This sequence originates from a man aged 50 to 59 with acute or convalescent COVID-19. The chain couples TRBV5-1 to TRBJ1-1, with 7 bases that match TRBD1. What was sequenced was peripheral blood. The DNA of the CDR3 is TGCGCCAGCACCCAGACAGGGTTGAACACTGAAGCTTTCTTT. Translated: CASTQTGLNTEAFF.